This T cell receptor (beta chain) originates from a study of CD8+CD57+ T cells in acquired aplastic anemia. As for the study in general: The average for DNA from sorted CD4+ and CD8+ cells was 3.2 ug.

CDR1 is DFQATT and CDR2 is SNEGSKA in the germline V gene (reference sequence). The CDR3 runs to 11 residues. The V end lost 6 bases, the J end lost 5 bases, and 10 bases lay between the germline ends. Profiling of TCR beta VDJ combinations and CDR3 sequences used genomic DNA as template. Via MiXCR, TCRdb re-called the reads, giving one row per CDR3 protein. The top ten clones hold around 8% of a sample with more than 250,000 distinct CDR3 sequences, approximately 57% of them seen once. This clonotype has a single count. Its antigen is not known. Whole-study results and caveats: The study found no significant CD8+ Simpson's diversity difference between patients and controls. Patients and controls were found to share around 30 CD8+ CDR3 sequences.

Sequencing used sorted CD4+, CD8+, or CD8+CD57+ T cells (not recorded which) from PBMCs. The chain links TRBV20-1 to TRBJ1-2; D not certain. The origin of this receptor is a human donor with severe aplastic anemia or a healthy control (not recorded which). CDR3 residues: CSAPVTYGYTF. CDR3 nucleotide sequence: TGCAGTGCCCCTGTCACGTATGGCTACACCTTC.